This T cell receptor (beta chain) was found in a study of cytomegalovirus exposure and HLA in healthy donors (dated by TCRdb to the late 2010s). Looking at the study overall: An earlier analysis of 550 to 700 of the donors reported about 250 Gb of sequence data and 100 million to 130 million unique TCR beta sequences from about 200 million T cells. About 300 gigabases of sequencing data and approximately 85 million unique TCR sequences were included in an early release covering under 650 HLA-typed donors. The number of donors typed differed by locus, with about 629-640 for A, B, C, DRB1 and DQB1, 522 for DQA1, some 570 for DPA1, and over 400 for DPB1. In an earlier analysis of 587 of the donors, high-throughput TCR beta sequencing was used to judge whether each TCR beta V gene segment behaved as functional or pseudogenic. In a later genetic analysis, genome-wide SNP genotypes for 398 of the 666 donors were used, and that subset was treated as a discovery cohort. High-throughput TCR immunosequencing, statistical association of individual TCRs with disease status, and machine learning were combined to predict cytomegalovirus infection status. Donor age, sex, ethnicity and CMV serostatus were compiled together with the repertoire data. Along with the roughly 670-subject first cohort, a separate validation cohort of over a hundred different subjects was used. The T cell repertoires of some 700 subjects were profiled by immunosequencing and related to cytomegalovirus serostatus. Several DR-DQ haplotypes were treated as single units for association and clustering because of strong linkage in the cohort. Rather than using new phenotypic data, the later analysis identified candidate immune exposures from TCR beta sequences and from how often those sequences occurred across donors. The genetic ancestry cluster associated with self-reported Caucasian donors included over 65% of the roughly 400 genotyped donors. Every repertoire in the discovery cohort had been generated on one and the same sequencing platform. Among several hundred genotyped donors of the cohort, an average of about 220,000 unique TCR beta nucleotide sequences was sequenced per donor, of which about 20% were non-productive. The study was designed to test whether signatures of past pathogen exposure could be identified by cataloging public T cell receptors. To study patterns of TCR occurrence, a later analysis re-analyzed previously published TCR beta repertoires from 666 donors and added high-resolution HLA genotyping. HLA typing included class I and class II loci at four-digit resolution. Overall results and qualifications from the work: In a later analysis, TCR association rates were found to vary across HLA loci, with the most associated TCRs seen for DRB1 alleles and the fewest for HLA-C alleles. Roughly uniform sequencing depth across donors was assumed in presence/absence analyses, although this assumption may not hold. Several of the top co-occurrence clusters appeared to be linked to parvovirus B19, influenza, CMV and Epstein-Barr virus, according to a later analysis. A total of 164 TCR beta chains were listed by the study as associated with cytomegalovirus. A later genetic analysis reported fewer N-insertions in productive TCRs among donors in an Asian-associated ancestry cluster than the approximately 700-donor mean. The earlier analysis of 450 to 700 of the donors excluded roughly 17 rarely observed V segments, including chromosome 9 orphons, because counts were too low. At a false discovery rate of 0.05, a later analysis linked some 18,000 TCR beta sequences to specific HLA alleles. In a later analysis, HLA-associated TCR beta chains were found to be more clonally expanded and to have lower generation probabilities than equally common non-associated chains. The authors suggested that the approach could potentially be generalized to other disease states and immunological phenotypes. A few of the identified cytomegalovirus-associated TCR beta chains were confirmed in vitro to be specific for cytomegalovirus antigens. Assigning TCR associations to individual alleles was difficult when HLA alleles, especially DR and DQ, strongly co-occurred. In an earlier analysis of 450 to 750 of the donors, most TCR beta V segments appeared in productive rearrangements about 87% or about 30% of the time, broadly matching IMGT annotations. Because the 87-base-pair reads could not distinguish some IMGT-functional V segments, including TRBV6-2 and TRBV6-3, those segments were excluded. A further reported finding was that TCR beta sequences accurately predicted the HLA-A and HLA-B alleles for most subjects in the first cohort. The only immune exposure information available for the cohort was CMV serostatus. HLA typing was unavailable for some donors at each locus, so association tests used only the typed subset. A cluster of highly shared sequence variants was judged likely to represent a technical artifact of the sequencing pipeline. The cohort was sequenced for TCR beta chains only, and without alpha or paired-chain data the features that could be detected were limited. In both the original and validation cohorts, the classifier was reported to diagnose cytomegalovirus status with high specificity and sensitivity. Most TCR sequences were observed very rarely across donors, whereas some public TCRs were present in many individuals. An association between a missense DCLRE1C variant and V-gene and J-gene trimming of TCR beta chains was found in a later genetic analysis and replicated in an independent cohort. Correlated functional status among segregating V segments might be attributable to linkage disequilibrium, but an unknown experimental factor could not be ruled out. Most CMV-associated TCR beta chains appeared to be HLA-restricted in a later analysis, and the HLA associations seemed to be driven largely by CMV exposure.

CDR1 and CDR2 are drawn from the germline V gene: SGHAT, FQNNGV. The germline ends are 17 bases apart after V is trimmed by 5 bases and J by 4 bases. From the cysteine through the phenylalanine, the CDR3 covers 15 amino acids. Only the CDR3 part of the read is kept: 45 bases, read in frame from the first base. Libraries were constructed by the immunoSEQ multiplex PCR assay. A mixture of 60 forward primers for TCR Vbeta segments and 13 reverse primers for TCR Jbeta segments was used in the multiplex PCR. The CDR3 region of rearranged TCR beta genes was amplified from genomic DNA with a multiplex PCR assay. On the Illumina HiSeq System, the amplified TCR beta libraries were sequenced as 87-base-pair reads. The original methods were these. In a later analysis, tens of millions of unique TCR beta chains were counted across the roughly 670 repertoires, and approximately 11 million of these chains were shared by at least two donors. Raw reads were error-corrected and collapsed into unique sequences with a nearest-neighbor algorithm that merged closely related sequences to remove PCR and sequencing errors. V, D and J gene segments were assigned by aligning CDR3 sequences to IMGT reference sequences. For a sequence to be retained, a match of at least six nucleotides to both a V gene segment and a J gene segment was required. Rearrangements were called productive when the CDR3 lacked stop codons and stayed in frame with V and J; all others were non-productive. CDR3 was defined according to IMGT convention as the region running from the second conserved V-encoded cysteine to the conserved J-encoded phenylalanine. Sequences without an unambiguous match to a single V gene segment were excluded from the earlier analysis of over 500 of the donors. An earlier analysis of 587 of the donors called V segments functional above 56.7% productive rearrangements and segregating when the between-donor standard deviation exceeded 5%. A statistical classification framework was built for diagnosing cytomegalovirus status from the catalog of TCR beta chain sequences. In a later analysis, TCR nucleotide sequences were compared against IMGT/GENE-DB human TR gene sequences so that V and J genes could be assigned. The TCRdist pipeline was used in a later analysis to assign CDR3 sequences and most-parsimonious VDJ recombination scenarios. In a later analysis, each TCR beta chain was defined by its CDR3 amino acid sequence together with its V-gene family, and reads without a unique V-gene family were excluded. To address suspected cross-contamination and a sequencing artifact, a later analysis removed around 590 highly shared, low-generation-probability nucleotide sequences. A later analysis calculated a clonal expansion index for each public chain from normalized within-repertoire ranks of inferred template counts. Generation probabilities in a later analysis came from a VDJ recombination model fitted to out-of-frame rearrangements, and those results were checked against IGoR. In a later analysis, TCR-TCR, TCR-HLA and TCR-CMV co-occurrence was scored with hypergeometric tests, and a repertoire-size bias correction was applied to TCR pairs. False discovery rates were estimated in a later analysis by permuting HLA or CMV assignments 20 times. A later analysis grouped co-occurring TCRs with DBSCAN, adding TCRdist sequence similarity when clustering within HLA-allele-positive subsets. Repertoires with fewer than 30,000 or more than 120,000 public chains were left out of co-occurrence clustering, as were about five repertoires with anomalous nucleotide sharing. TCRdb provides this immuneACCESS table in a form limited to in-frame rearrangements. Some clones are lacking; in checked studies, under half of them reflect an unresolved V gene, and why the rest are absent is not known. From that table come the V and J calls and clone size; the DNA was used to work out D and trimming. In this sample the table shows 150,000 to 200,000 clones, approximately 75% of which occur a single time. Approximately 1.5% of the sample belongs to the ten largest clones.

The cohort was made up of approximately 670 healthy bone marrow donors. Cohort members were all nominally healthy when sampled, although unrecorded immune exposures were likely present. The donor was CMV seronegative and belonged to the group of around 350 seronegative cohort members. Every donor gave a peripheral blood sample, and the peripheral blood mononuclear cells from that sample were used for TCR beta sequencing. The Qiagen DNeasy Blood Extraction Kit was used to extract genomic DNA from the blood cell samples. As for this clone: Which antigen it targets is not known. No much larger clonotype is one base removed from it; base qualities were not supplied.

The sequencing input was PBMCs. The chain joins TRBV11-2 to TRBJ1-1; the D gene is perhaps TRBD1, on 5 matching bases. The receptor was isolated from a girl aged 5 to 17 in good health and CMV-seronegative. The CDR3 region reads CASSVVPGLTTEAFF. In nucleotides, the sequence is TGTGCCAGCAGCGTAGTCCCAGGGCTGACCACTGAAGCTTTCTTT.